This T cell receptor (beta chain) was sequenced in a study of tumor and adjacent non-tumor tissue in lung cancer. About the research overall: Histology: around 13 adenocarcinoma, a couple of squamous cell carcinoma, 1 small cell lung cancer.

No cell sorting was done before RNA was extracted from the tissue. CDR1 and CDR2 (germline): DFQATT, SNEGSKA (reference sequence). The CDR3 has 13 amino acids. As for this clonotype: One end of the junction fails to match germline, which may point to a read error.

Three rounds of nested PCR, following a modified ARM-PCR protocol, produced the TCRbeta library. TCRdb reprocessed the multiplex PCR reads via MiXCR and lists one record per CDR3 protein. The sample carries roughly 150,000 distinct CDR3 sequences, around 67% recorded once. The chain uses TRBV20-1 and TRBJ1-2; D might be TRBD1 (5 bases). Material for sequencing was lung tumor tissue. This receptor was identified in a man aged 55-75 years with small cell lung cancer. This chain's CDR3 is CSSRVQGNYGYTF. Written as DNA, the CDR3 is TGCAGTTCTAGAGTCCAGGGCAACTATGGCTACACCTTC.